The present T cell receptor (beta chain) was sequenced within a study of blood T cell repertoires in COVID-19 (TCRdb year 2020). In the study overall: Collaborator samples came from the United States, Italy and Spain and covered acute and convalescent phases of COVID-19. The prospective study material was composed of cDNA or gDNA derived from T cells, B-cell-depleted T cells, or PBMCs. Deeply sampled blood TCRbeta repertoires from subjects exposed to, actively infected with, or recovered from COVID-19 were included in the dataset. The repertoires were released in a freely available public database meant as a resource for research on the immune response to SARS-CoV-2. The samples were drawn from two sources: the first 160 participants of the ongoing ImmuneRACE study, and 1,254 subjects contributed by 6 global collaborators. Sample metadata almost always included a de-identified subject ID, COVID-19 status, age in years and sex. Where HLA class I and class II types were available, the types were taken from metadata supplied by the sample provider, not from assay-based typing. Summary of the overall study and its limitations: The quantity of clinical and demographic metadata differed by source and by participant and was supplied without curation.

Notes on this clone: The antigen this receptor binds is unknown. Per-base quality was not reported, and no clone a single base away is much larger than it.

Ends trimmed: V by 6 bases, J by 0 bases; bases unmatched to a gene: 5. Inclusive of the bounding cysteine and phenylalanine, the CDR3 is 15 residues long. Only the CDR3 DNA stays, 45 bases, in frame from base 1. CDR1 LNHDA and CDR2 SQIVND were looked up in the germline V gene (reference sequence). Whole blood was collected in K2EDTA tubes by collaborating institutions according to the institutions' own protocols. Collaborator samples were shipped for TCRbeta analysis as frozen whole blood, isolated PBMCs, or DNA extracted from either sample type. The immunoSEQ Assay, a bias-controlled multiplex PCR, was used to amplify TCRbeta CDR3 regions from genomic DNA. In the authors' own workflow: The number of nucleated cells in each sample was estimated by amplification of reference gene primers within the assay. To quantify the absolute abundance of each unique TCRbeta CDR3 rearrangement, sequence reads were collapsed and filtered. For each sample, productive Simpson clonality was calculated as the square root of Simpson's diversity index over productive rearrangements. TCRdb holds this immuneACCESS table with in-frame rearrangements only. Some clones are missing; in checked studies, unresolved V genes explain under half, and the rest has no known cause. The V and J calls and clone size come from that table; D and trimming were worked out from the DNA. This sample comprises approximately 69,000 clones, approximately 86% of them detected only once. The top ten constitute roughly 29% of the sample.

The chain links TRBV19 with TRBJ2-3, and 8 bases in between align with TRBD2. What was sequenced was peripheral blood. The receptor's source is a man aged 50 to 59 with acute or convalescent COVID-19. The DNA is TGTGCCAGTAGAGAGACTAGCGCCAGCACAGATACGCAGTATTTT. Its protein product is CASRETSASTDTQYF.